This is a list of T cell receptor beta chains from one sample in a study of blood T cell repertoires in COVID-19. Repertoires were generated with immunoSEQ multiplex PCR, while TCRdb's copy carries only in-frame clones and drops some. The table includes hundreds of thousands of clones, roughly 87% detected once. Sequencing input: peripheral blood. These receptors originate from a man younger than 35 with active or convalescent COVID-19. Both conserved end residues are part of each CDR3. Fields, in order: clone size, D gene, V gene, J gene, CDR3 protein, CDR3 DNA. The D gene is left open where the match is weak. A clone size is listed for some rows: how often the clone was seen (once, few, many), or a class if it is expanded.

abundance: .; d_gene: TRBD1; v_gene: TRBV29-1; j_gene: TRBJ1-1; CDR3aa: CSASTGAAFF; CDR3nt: TGCAGCGCATCGACAGGGGCCGCTTTCTTT
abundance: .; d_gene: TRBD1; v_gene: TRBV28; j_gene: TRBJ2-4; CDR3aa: CASRRDSLKNIQYF; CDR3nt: TGTGCCAGCAGGAGGGACAGCCTCAAAAACATTCAGTACTTC
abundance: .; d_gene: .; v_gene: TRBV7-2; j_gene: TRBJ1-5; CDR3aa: CASSLAIDQPQHF; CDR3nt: TGTGCCAGCAGCTTAGCAATAGATCAGCCCCAGCATTTT
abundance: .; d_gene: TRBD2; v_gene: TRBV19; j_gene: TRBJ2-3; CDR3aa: CASSMLAGADTQYF; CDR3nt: TGTGCCAGTAGTATGCTAGCGGGAGCAGATACGCAGTATTTT
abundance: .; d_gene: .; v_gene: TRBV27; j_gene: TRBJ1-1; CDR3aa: CASSSLGGGTEAFF; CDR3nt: TGTGCCAGCAGTTCCTTGGGGGGAGGCACTGAAGCTTTCTTT
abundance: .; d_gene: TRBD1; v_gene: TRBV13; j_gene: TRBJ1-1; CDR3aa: CASSLVLQGAFLKNTEAFF; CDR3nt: TGTGCCAGCAGCTTAGTTTTACAGGGGGCATTCCTAAAGAACACTGAAGCTTTCTTT
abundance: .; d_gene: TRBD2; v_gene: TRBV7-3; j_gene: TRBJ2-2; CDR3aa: CASSLKPGLGPTGELFF; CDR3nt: TGTGCCAGCAGCCTCAAACCGGGACTAGGTCCGACCGGGGAGCTGTTTTTT
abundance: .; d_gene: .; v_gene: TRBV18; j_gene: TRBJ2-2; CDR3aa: CASSPIPGELFF; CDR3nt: TGTGCCAGCTCACCTATCCCCGGGGAGCTGTTTTTT
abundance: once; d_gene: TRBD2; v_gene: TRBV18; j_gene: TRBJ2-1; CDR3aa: CASSPGTSGRTEQFF; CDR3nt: TGTGCCAGCTCACCCGGGACTAGCGGGAGGACTGAGCAGTTCTTC
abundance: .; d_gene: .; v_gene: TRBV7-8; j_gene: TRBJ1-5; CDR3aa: CASSLEGGASSQPQHF; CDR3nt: TGTGCCAGCAGCTTAGAAGGTGGGGCGAGCAGTCAGCCCCAGCATTTT
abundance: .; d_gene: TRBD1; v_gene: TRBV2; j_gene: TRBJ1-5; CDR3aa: CASSGGQAVVEPQHF; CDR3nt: TGTGCCAGCAGCGGGGGACAGGCCGTTGTGGAGCCCCAGCATTTT
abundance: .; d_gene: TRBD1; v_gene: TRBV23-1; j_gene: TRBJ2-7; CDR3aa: CASPPWTGSYEQYF; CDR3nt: TGCGCCTCGCCCCCCTGGACAGGGTCCTACGAGCAGTACTTC
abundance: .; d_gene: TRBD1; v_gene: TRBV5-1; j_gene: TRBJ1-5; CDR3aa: CASSLRGTVVEPQHF; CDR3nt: TGCGCCAGCAGCTTGAGAGGGACAGTTGTAGAGCCCCAGCATTTT
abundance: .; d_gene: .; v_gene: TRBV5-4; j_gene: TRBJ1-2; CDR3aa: CASSSQTDRSYTF; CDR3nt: TGTGCCAGCAGCTCGCAGACGGACAGAAGCTACACCTTC
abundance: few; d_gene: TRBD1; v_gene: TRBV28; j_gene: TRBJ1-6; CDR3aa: CASNGQVNSPLHF; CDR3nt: TGTGCCAGCAACGGACAGGTCAATTCACCCCTCCACTTT
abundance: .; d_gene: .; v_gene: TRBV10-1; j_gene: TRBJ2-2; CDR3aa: CASRLQPNTGELFF; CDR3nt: TGCGCCAGCAGGTTACAACCGAACACCGGGGAGCTGTTTTTT
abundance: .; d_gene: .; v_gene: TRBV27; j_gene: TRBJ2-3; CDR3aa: CASSLLARSTDTQYF; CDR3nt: TGTGCCAGCAGTTTACTAGCGCGAAGCACAGATACGCAGTATTTT
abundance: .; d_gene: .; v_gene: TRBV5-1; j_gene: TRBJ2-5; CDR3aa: CASSLAGTKQETQYF; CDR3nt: TGCGCCAGCAGCTTGGCCGGGACAAAGCAAGAGACCCAGTACTTC
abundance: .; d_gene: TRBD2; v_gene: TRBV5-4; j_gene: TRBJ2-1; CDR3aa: CASSLLREGQFF; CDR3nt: TGTGCCAGCAGCTTGCTCCGGGAGGGCCAGTTCTTC
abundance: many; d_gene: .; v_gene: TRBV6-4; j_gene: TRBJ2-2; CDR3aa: CASSLGGDTGELFF; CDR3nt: TGTGCCAGCTCCTTAGGAGGGGACACCGGGGAGCTGTTTTTT
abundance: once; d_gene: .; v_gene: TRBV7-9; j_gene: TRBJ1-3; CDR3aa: CASSLGQIGSGNTIYF; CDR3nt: TGTGCCAGCAGCTTAGGACAGATCGGATCTGGAAACACCATATATTTT
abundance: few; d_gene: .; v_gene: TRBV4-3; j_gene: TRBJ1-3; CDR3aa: CASSRDTGSGNTIYF; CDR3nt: TGCGCCAGCAGCCGGGACACTGGCTCTGGAAACACCATATATTTT
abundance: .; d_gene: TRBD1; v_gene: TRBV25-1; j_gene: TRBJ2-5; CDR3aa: CASSPSRARTGDFETQYF; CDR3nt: TGTGCCAGCAGTCCATCACGGGCGAGGACAGGGGATTTTGAGACCCAGTACTTC
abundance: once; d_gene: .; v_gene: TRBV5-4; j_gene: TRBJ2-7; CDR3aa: CASSSGLSSYEQYF; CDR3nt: TGTGCCAGCAGCTCGGGATTAAGCTCCTACGAGCAGTACTTC
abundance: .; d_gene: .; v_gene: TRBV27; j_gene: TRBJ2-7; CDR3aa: CASSLGHSYEQYF; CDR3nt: TGTGCCAGCAGTTTAGGCCACAGCTACGAGCAGTACTTC
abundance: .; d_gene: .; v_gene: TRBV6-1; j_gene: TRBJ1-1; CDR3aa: CASSEMAGANTEAFF; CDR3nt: TGTGCCAGCAGTGAAATGGCAGGGGCGAACACTGAAGCTTTCTTT
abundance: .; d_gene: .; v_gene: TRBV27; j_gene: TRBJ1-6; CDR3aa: CASSFRGWDSPLHF; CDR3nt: TGTGCCAGCAGTTTTCGGGGATGGGATTCACCCCTCCACTTT
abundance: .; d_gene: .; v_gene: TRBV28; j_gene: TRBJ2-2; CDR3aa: CASSRHQNTGELFF; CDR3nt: TGTGCCAGCAGTAGACACCAGAACACCGGGGAGCTGTTTTTT
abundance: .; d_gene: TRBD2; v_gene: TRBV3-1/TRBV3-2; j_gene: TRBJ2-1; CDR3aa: CASSPTGLADYNEQFF; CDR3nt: TGTGCCAGCAGCCCGACCGGACTAGCAGACTACAATGAGCAGTTCTTC
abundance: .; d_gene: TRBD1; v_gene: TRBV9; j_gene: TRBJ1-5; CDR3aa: CASSVSGTAYQPQHF; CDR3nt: TGTGCCAGCAGCGTCTCCGGGACAGCATATCAGCCCCAGCATTTT
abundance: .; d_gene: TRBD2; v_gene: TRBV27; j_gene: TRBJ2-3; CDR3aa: CASSLVASGGDTDTQYF; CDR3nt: TGTGCCAGCAGTTTAGTGGCTAGCGGGGGGGACACAGATACGCAGTATTTT
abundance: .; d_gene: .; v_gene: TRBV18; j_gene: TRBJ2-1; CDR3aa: CASSPLGGLANDEQFF; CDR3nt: TGTGCCAGCTCACCACTGGGCGGGCTGGCCAACGATGAGCAGTTCTTC
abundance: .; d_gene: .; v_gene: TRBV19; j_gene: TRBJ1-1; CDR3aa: CASMVHFTGNTEAFF; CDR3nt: TGTGCCAGTATGGTACATTTCACGGGGAACACTGAAGCTTTCTTT
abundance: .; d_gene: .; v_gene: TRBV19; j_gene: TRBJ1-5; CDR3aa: CATRGGYSNQPQHF; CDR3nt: TGTGCCACGAGGGGGGGTTATAGCAATCAGCCCCAGCATTTT
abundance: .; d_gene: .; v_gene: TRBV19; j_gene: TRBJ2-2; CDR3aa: CASKAPDYLDTGELFF; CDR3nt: TGTGCCAGTAAGGCTCCAGACTACCTAGACACCGGGGAGCTGTTTTTT
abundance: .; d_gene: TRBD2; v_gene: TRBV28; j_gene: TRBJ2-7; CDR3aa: CATITSESYEQYF; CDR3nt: TGTGCCACCATCACTAGCGAGTCCTACGAGCAGTACTTC
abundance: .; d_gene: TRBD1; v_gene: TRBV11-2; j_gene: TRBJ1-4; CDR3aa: CASSFRGQTNEKLFF; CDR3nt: TGTGCCAGCAGCTTCAGGGGGCAGACTAATGAAAAACTGTTTTTT
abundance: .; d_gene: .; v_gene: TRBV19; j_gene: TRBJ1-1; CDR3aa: CASSTKDSSNTEAFF; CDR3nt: TGTGCCAGTAGCACAAAAGACAGCTCGAACACTGAAGCTTTCTTT
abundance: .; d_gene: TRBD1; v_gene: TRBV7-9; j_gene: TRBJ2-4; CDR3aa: CASSSGTGGANIQYF; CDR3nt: TGTGCCAGCAGCTCCGGGACAGGGGGCGCGAACATTCAGTACTTC
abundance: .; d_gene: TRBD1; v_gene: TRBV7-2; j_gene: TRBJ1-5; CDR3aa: CASSPGDRGRQPQHF; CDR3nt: TGTGCCAGCAGCCCAGGGGACAGGGGGCGTCAGCCCCAGCATTTT
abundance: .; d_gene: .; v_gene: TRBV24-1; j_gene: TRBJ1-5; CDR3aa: CATSDRVRGQPQHF; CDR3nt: TGTGCCACCAGTGACAGGGTTAGGGGGCAGCCCCAGCATTTT
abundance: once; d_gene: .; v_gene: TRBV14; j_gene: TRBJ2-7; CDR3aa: CASSQRWESPYEQYF; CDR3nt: TGTGCCAGCAGCCAACGATGGGAGTCCCCCTACGAGCAGTACTTC
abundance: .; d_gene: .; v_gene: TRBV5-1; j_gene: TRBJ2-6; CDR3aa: CASRDASGANVLTF; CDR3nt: TGCGCCAGCCGGGATGCCTCTGGGGCCAACGTCCTGACTTTC
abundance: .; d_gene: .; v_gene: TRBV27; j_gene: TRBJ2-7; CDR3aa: CASSPEVGAFYEQYF; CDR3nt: TGTGCCAGCAGTCCTGAAGTGGGGGCCTTCTACGAGCAGTACTTC
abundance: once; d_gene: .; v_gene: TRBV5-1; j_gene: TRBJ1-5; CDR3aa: CASSLEVGPPQHF; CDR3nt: TGCGCCAGCAGCTTGGAGGTGGGGCCGCCCCAGCATTTT